This TCR beta chain was retrieved from a study of blood T cell repertoires in COVID-19. This table comes from immunoSEQ multiplex PCR, and its TCRdb copy is limited to in-frame clones, with some not included. Of 250,000 or so clones listed, roughly 84% were seen once; the top ten hold 1.5%. This CDR3 spans 15 amino acids. V was shortened by 2 bases and J by 7 bases, with 15 bases between the two germline ends. Germline V lookup: CDR1 LGHNT, CDR2 FRNRAP. Sequencing used peripheral blood. This sequence originates from a woman aged 40 to 49 who had recovered from COVID-19. The chain links TRBV12-5 to TRBJ1-5; unclear D gene. CDR3: CASGLRRESGQPQHF. CDR3 bases: TGTGCTAGTGGTTTGCGCCGGGAGTCCGGACAGCCCCAGCATTTT. Full variable domain (remainder filled in from reference TRBV12-5 and TRBJ1-5): DARVTQTPRHKVTEMGQEVTMRCQPILGHNTVFWYRQTMMQGLELLAYFRNRAPLDDSGMPKDRFSAEMPDATLATLKIQPSEPRDSAVYFCASGLRRESGQPQHFGDGTRLSIL.